Reported below is one T cell receptor (beta chain). These data belong to a study of blood T cell repertoires in COVID-19. Study-wide background: Samples representing acute and convalescent COVID-19 were sourced from the United States, Italy and Spain. From T cells, B-cell-depleted T cells, or PBMCs came the material, which was cDNA or gDNA.

Original analysis: Estimated nucleated cell counts came from reference gene primer amplification. Assay: immunoSEQ multiplex PCR; the TCRdb copy retains only in-frame clones and omits some. Clone size and the V and J calls come from that table; the DNA yielded D and trimming. Of around 91,000 clones listed, less than 85% are singletons. The J segment lost 8 bases and the V segment lost 5 bases, leaving 7 bases of the junction unmatched. The CDR3 is 15 amino acids. The germline CDR1 and CDR2 sequences are SGHAT and FQNNGV. This sequence joins TRBV11-2 and TRBJ1-4, with 11 positions matching TRBD1. This receptor was obtained from a man older than 75 with acute or convalescent COVID-19. Sequencing was done on a sample of peripheral blood. The DNA for the CDR3 is TGTGCCAGCAGCGGGACAGGGGGAACACGGGAAAAACTGTTTTTT. Its translation is CASSGTGGTREKLFF.